Below, 9 T cell receptor beta chains from the same sample are listed, as sequenced in a study of T cells in Graves' hyperthyroidism and ophthalmopathy. RNA transcripts gave rise to amplified TCR beta CDR3 regions. The HTBI primer set served for first-round RT-PCR of the TCR CDR3. TCRdb fed the multiplex PCR reads into MiXCR, producing one record per CDR3 protein. The data show fewer than 750,000 distinct CDR3 sequences, with about 45% seen just once and about 8.3% held by the top ten. Material: peripheral blood or thyroid tissue (not recorded which). Receptors originate from a woman under 30 with Graves' hyperthyroidism.

This clonotype was picked up many times. The chain uses TRBV25-1 and TRBJ1-4, with 7 positions matching TRBD1. The length of the CDR3 is 17 residues. Germline lookup yields CDR1 MGHDK and CDR2 SYGVNS. V shed 6 bases and J 3 bases; nucleotides not matched to a gene: 13. The CDR3 region is CASSPEGGGKANEKLFF. The CDR3 DNA reads as TGTGCCAGCAGCCCGGAGGGAGGGGGCAAAGCTAATGAAAAACTGTTTTTT.

This chain links TRBV12-3 or TRBV12-4 with TRBJ2-1, with 7 bases identical to TRBD2. Germline trimming cut 3 bases from V and 12 bases from J; bases unmatched to any gene: 11. The CDR3 totals 14 residues. CDR3: CASSFMSSGSVQFF. As DNA, the CDR3 is TGTGCCAGCAGTTTTATGTCTAGCGGTAGTGTGCAGTTCTTC.

The gene calls are TRBV29-1 and TRBJ2-7; 8 bases are a match to TRBD1. Germline V gene data show CDR1 as SQVTM and CDR2 as ANQGSEA. This CDR3 comprises 11 residues. For the CDR3, the DNA is TGCGGCGCGGGACAGGTCTACGAGCAGTACTTC. Translation: CGAGQVYEQYF.

The sample holds a few counts of this clonotype. The chain has TRBV2 and TRBJ2-1; the D is unclear. CDR3 length: 12 residues. Germline assignment: CDR1 SNHLY and CDR2 FYNNEI. Trimming took off 11 bases at V and 6 bases at J, with 14 bases between the two ends. The CDR3 here is CALLGKTNEQFF. The CDR3 DNA reads as TGTGCCTTACTGGGCAAGACCAATGAGCAGTTCTTC.

For this clonotype: A read error may be the cause here, since a much bigger clone is one base away. The chain links TRBV19 to TRBJ2-1; possible D gene TRBD2, 7 bases. The CDR3 covers 13 residues. Germline V lookup: CDR1 LNHDA, CDR2 SQIVND (reference sequence). V was pared by 7 bases and J by 9 bases, with 16 bases between. CDR3 loop: CASKRGGSGEQFF. Written as DNA, the CDR3 is TGTGCCAGTAAGAGGGGGGGGTCTGGTGAGCAGTTCTTC.

The chain couples TRBV29-1 to TRBJ2-7, with TRBD2 identical over 14 bases. Germline CDR1 is SQVTM and CDR2 is ANQGSEA. The CDR3 contains 14 residues. V lost 5 bases to trimming and J lost 3 bases; unmatched junction nucleotides: 3. In DNA form, the CDR3 reads TGCAGCGTTACGACTAGCGGGAGGGACTACGAGCAGTACTTC. Protein product: CSVTTSGRDYEQYF.

Note on this clonotype: Since a much larger clone is just one base distant, this may be a read error. The chain carries TRBV6-6 and TRBJ2-7; 9 nucleotides match TRBD2. The CDR3 has 15 amino acids. Germline-derived CDR1 and CDR2 are MNHNY and SVGAGI (reference sequence). The CDR3 sequence: CACSYTTSGEYEQYF. The DNA of the CDR3 is TGTGCCTGCAGTTACACGACTAGCGGAGAATACGAGCAGTACTTC.

This clonotype was counted at least ten times. The CDR3 region has the DNA TGTGCCAGCAGTTCGGCCGGGACTAGTGTGGAGACCCAGTACTTC. It yields the protein CASSSAGTSVETQYF. V is TRBV7-9 and J is TRBJ2-5, with 8 nucleotides matching TRBD2. The V gene end was trimmed by 6 bases and the J gene end by 5 bases; junction bases not matched to a gene: 11. Germline assignment: CDR1 SEHNR and CDR2 FQNEAQ (reference sequence). This CDR3 is 15 amino acids long.

This rearrangement joins TRBV20-1 to TRBJ2-3; D gene unclear. This CDR3 region has 13 residues. The V end was cut by 6 bases, the J end by 0 bases, with 10 bases between. Germline loops: CDR1 DFQATT, CDR2 SNEGSKA (reference sequence). CDR3 nucleotides: TGCAGTGCCCCGTTTGTAAGCACAGATACGCAGTATTTT. Translated, it gives CSAPFVSTDTQYF.